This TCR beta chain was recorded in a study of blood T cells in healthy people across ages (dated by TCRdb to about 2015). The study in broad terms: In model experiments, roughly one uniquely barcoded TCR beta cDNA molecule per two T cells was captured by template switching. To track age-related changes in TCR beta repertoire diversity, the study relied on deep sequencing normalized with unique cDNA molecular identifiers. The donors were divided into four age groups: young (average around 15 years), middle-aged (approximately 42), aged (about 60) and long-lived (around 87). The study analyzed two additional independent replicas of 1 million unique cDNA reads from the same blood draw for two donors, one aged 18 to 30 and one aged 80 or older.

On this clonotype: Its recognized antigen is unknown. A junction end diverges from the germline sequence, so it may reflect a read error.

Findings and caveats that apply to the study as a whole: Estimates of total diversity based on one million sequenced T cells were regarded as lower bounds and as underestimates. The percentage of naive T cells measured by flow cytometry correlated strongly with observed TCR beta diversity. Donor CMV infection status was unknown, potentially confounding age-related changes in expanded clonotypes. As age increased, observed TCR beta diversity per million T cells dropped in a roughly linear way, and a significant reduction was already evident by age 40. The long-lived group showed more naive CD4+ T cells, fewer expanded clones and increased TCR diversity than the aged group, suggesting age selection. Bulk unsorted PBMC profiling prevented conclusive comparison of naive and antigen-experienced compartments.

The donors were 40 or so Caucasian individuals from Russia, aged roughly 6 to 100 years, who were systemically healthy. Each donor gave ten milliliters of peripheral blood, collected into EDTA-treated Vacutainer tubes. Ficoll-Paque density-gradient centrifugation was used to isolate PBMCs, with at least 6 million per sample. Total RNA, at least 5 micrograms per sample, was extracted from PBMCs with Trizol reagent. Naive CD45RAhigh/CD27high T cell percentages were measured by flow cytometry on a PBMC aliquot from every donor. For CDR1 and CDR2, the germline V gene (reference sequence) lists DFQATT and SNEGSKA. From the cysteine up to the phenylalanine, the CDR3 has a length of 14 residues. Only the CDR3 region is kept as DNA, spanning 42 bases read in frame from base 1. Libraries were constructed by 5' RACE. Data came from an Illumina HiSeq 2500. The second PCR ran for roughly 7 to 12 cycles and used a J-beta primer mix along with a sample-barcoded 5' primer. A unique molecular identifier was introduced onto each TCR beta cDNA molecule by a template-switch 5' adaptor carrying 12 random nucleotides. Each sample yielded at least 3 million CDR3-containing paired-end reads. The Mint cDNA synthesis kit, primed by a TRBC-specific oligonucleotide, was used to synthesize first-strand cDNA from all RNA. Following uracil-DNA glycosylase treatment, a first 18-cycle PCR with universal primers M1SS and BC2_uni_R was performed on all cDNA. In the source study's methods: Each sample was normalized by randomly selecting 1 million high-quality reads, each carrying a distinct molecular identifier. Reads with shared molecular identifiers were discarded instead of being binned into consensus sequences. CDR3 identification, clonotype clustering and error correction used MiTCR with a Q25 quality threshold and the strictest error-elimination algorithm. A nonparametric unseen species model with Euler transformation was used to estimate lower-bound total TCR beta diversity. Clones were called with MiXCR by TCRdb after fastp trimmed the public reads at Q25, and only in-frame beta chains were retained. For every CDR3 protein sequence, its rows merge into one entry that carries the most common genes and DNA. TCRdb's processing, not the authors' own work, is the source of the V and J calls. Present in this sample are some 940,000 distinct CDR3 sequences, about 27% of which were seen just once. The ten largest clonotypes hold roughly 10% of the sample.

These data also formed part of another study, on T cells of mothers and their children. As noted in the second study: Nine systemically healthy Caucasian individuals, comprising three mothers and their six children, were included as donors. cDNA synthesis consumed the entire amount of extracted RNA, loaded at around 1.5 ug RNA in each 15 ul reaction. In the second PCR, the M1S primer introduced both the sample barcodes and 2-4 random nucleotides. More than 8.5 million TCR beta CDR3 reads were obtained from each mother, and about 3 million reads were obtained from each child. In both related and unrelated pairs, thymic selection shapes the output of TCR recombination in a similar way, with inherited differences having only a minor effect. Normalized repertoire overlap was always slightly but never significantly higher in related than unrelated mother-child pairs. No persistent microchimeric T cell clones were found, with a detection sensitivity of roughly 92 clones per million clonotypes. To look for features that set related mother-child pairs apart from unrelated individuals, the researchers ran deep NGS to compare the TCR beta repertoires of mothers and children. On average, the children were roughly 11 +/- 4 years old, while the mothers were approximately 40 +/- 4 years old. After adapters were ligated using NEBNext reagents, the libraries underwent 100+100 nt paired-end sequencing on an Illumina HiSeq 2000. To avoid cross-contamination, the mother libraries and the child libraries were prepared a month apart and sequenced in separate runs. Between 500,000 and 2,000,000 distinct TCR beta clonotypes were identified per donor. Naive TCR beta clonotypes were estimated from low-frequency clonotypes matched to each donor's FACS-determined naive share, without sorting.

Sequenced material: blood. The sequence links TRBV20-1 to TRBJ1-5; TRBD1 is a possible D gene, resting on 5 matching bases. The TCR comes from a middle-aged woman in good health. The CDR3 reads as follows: CSTSKGNSNQPQHF. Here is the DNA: TGCAGTACTAGTAAGGGGAATAGCAATCAGCCCCAGCATTTT.